The clone carrying this T cell receptor (beta chain) appeared a few times. As handled by the study authors: The assay estimated nucleated cells by amplifying reference gene primers. Generated by immunoSEQ multiplex PCR, the TCRdb table keeps only in-frame clones and is missing some. The V and J calls and clone size are taken from that table; D and trimming were inferred from the DNA. Of about 170,000 clones listed, about 88% are singletons. Trimming removed 5 bases from V and 2 bases from J; junction bases left unmatched: 2. Germline CDR1 is MNHNY and CDR2 is SVGAGI (reference sequence). CDR3 length: 14 residues. These data originate in a study of blood T cell repertoires in COVID-19. Turning to the study itself: T cells, B-cell-depleted T cells, or PBMCs provided the cDNA or gDNA that served as material.

The sequenced material came from peripheral blood. The receptor was derived from a man in his sixties with acute or convalescent COVID-19. V gene TRBV6-6 combines with J gene TRBJ2-1, with 8 bases that match TRBD2. In DNA form, the CDR3 reads TGTGCCAGCAGTCTAGCGGGCCCCTACAATGAGCAGTTCTTC. Translated: CASSLAGPYNEQFF.